This TCR beta chain was captured in a study of blood T cell repertoires in COVID-19. Study as a whole: The origin of the acute and convalescent COVID-19 samples was the United States, Italy and Spain. From T cells, B-cell-depleted T cells, or PBMCs came the material, which was cDNA or gDNA.

V dropped 5 bases and J dropped 4 bases, with 15 bases sitting between them. The CDR3 sequence is 14 residues long. Germline CDR1 reads KGHSH; CDR2 reads LQKENI. In the authors' methods: Amplification from reference gene primers served as the basis for estimated nucleated cell counts. This table comes from immunoSEQ multiplex PCR, and its TCRdb copy is limited to in-frame clones, with some not included. The DNA was the basis for D and trimming; V, J and clone size are from that table. In the table there are around 200,000 clones, around 86% of which are singletons. Input material: peripheral blood. This clonotype was obtained from a man aged 35-49 years with active or convalescent COVID-19. The J gene is TRBJ2-7, the V gene TRBV18; D might be TRBD2 (5 bases). The CDR3, as DNA: TGTGCCAGCTCAGTCCCGGGGTCAAAATACGAGCAGTACTTC. Translating gives CASSVPGSKYEQYF.